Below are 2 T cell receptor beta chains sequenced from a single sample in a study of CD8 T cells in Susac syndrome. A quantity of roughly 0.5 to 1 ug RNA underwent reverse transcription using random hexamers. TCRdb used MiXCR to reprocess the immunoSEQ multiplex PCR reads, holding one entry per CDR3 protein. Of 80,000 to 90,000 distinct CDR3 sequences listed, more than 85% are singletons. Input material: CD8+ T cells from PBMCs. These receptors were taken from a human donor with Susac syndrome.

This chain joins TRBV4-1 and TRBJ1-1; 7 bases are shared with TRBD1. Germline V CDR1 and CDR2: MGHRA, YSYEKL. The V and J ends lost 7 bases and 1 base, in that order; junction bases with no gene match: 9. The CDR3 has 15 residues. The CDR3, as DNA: TGCGCCAGCACCGGGACAGCGATAGCGAACACTGAAGCTTTCTTT. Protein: CASTGTAIANTEAFF.

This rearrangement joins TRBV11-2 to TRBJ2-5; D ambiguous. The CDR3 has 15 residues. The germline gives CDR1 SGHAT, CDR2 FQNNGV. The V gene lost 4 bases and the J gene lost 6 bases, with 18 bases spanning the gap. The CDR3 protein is CASSSPPQAKKTQYF. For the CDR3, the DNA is TGTGCCAGCAGCTCACCCCCCCAGGCGAAGAAGACCCAGTACTTC.